The entry that follows covers one TCR beta chain sequence. Germline assignment: CDR1 SGHTA and CDR2 FQGNSA. The CDR3 contains 14 residues. The germline V and J ends were trimmed by 4 bases and 2 bases, with 12 bases remaining between them. Primers included in the PCR were 60 Vbeta and 13 Jbeta primers. Method: immunoSEQ multiplex PCR; TCRdb's copy keeps in-frame clones and lacks some. The sample consists of roughly 140,000 clones, about 79% of them appearing once. The data were taken from a study of cytomegalovirus exposure and HLA in healthy donors. This rearrangement joins TRBV7-2 to TRBJ2-7, with no clear D. Sequenced input: PBMCs. This sequence originates from a male donor in good health and CMV-seronegative. The CDR3 reads CASSSRVLTYEQYF. Here the CDR3 DNA reads TGTGCCAGCAGCTCCCGGGTCCTAACCTACGAGCAGTACTTC.